Listed here are 12 T cell receptor beta chains from one sample, sequenced in a study of blood T cell repertoires in COVID-19. Sequencing was performed with immunoSEQ multiplex PCR; in TCRdb, only in-frame clones are kept and a portion is missing. This repertoire shows about 270,000 clones, 88% found once; its top ten account for 3.5% to 4.5%. The sample comprised peripheral blood. Every receptor here comes from a man aged 55 to 70 who had recovered from COVID-19.

The rearrangement joins TRBV6-5 to TRBJ2-7; tentatively, D is TRBD1 (6 bases). From germline, CDR1 is MNHEY and CDR2 SVGAGI. The CDR3 is 15 residues long. V shed 6 bases and J shed 1 base, with 16 bases lying between them. The CDR3 coding sequence is TGTGCCAGCAGGAGACAACAGGGACCGTCCTACGAGCAGTACTTC. As protein: CASRRQQGPSYEQYF.

The gene calls are TRBV29-1 and TRBJ1-2; TRBD1 agrees at 12 bases. Germline loops: CDR1 SQVTM, CDR2 ANQGSEA. V shed 7 bases, J shed 1 base, and the junction held 10 bases outside the gene matches. This CDR3 spans 16 amino acids. In DNA, the CDR3 is TGCAGCGCGGGGGGACAGGGGGCGCGTTTTAACTATGGCTACACCTTC. Protein sequence: CSAGGQGARFNYGYTF.

This clone showed up just once. The rearrangement links TRBV7-2 to TRBJ2-3, with D unresolved. The germline gives CDR1 SGHTA, CDR2 FQGNSA. Trimming removed 0 bases at V and 1 base at J, with 8 bases between. The CDR3 length is 15 residues. The CDR3 DNA reads TGTGCCAGCAGCTTAGCGTTGCCGGGCACAGATACGCAGTATTTT. Its translation is CASSLALPGTDTQYF. The full variable domain, in which reference TRBV7-2 and TRBJ2-3 provide the parts outside the CDR3, is GAGVSQSPSNKVTEKGKDVELRCDPISGHTALYWYRQSLGQGLEFLIYFQGNSAPDKSGLPSDRFSAERTGGSVSTLTIQRTQQEDSAVYLCASSLALPGTDTQYFGPGTRLTVL.

The rearrangement uses TRBV11-2 and TRBJ1-1; the D is unclear. CDR1 is SGHAT and CDR2 is FQNNGV in the germline V gene. The CDR3 is 12 amino acids. Trimming took off 5 bases at V and 10 bases at J, with 14 bases between the two ends. The CDR3 loop is CASSLGRAGAFF. In DNA, the CDR3 is TGTGCCAGCAGCCTGGGAAGGGCGGGAGCTTTCTTT.

This sequence joins TRBV5-4 and TRBJ2-3, with TRBD2 matching over 12 bases. Germline CDR1 and CDR2: SGHNT and YYREEE (reference sequence). This CDR3 contains 20 residues. V was pared by 0 bases and J by 0 bases, with 11 bases of the junction left unmatched. Written as DNA, the CDR3 is TGTGCCAGCAGCTTGGGCCCACACCGGACTAGCGGGGTTAGCACAGATACGCAGTATTTT. Amino acid sequence: CASSLGPHRTSGVSTDTQYF.

V usage is TRBV5-1 and J usage is TRBJ1-2; the match to TRBD1 covers 7 bases. Germline V gene sequence: CDR1 SGHRS, CDR2 YFSETQ. The CDR3 consists of 14 residues. The junction had 9 bases not matched to a gene; V was cut back by 2 bases and J by 8 bases. In nucleotides, the CDR3 is TGCGCCAGCAGCTTCACAGGGGATAGTGGGGGCTACACCTTC. Protein sequence: CASSFTGDSGGYTF.

The chain recombines TRBV6-5 with TRBJ1-6; TRBD1 aligns across 7 bases. The V and J ends lost 2 bases and 7 bases, in that order; junction bases with no gene match: 2. This CDR3 has 14 residues. Germline CDR1 reads MNHEY; CDR2 reads SVGAGI. This CDR3 is CASSYPGGNSPLHF. CDR3 in DNA: TGTGCCAGCAGTTACCCAGGGGGGAATTCACCCCTCCACTTT.

The V and J genes are TRBV3-1 (or the pseudogene TRBV3-2) and TRBJ2-3; TRBD2 agrees at 10 bases. With 4 bases clipped from V and 5 bases from J, the junction kept 9 bases outside the gene matches. Per germline, CDR1 LGHDT and CDR2 YNNKEL (reference sequence). The CDR3 extends over 16 amino acids. For the CDR3, the DNA is TGTGCCAGCAGCCGATCTAGCGGGGGTCGGATAGATACGCAGTATTTT. Translating it yields CASSRSSGGRIDTQYF.

The chain links TRBV9 to TRBJ1-2; D not resolved. This CDR3 is 13 amino acids long. Germline assignment: CDR1 SGDLS and CDR2 YYNGEE. V lost 5 bases to trimming and J lost 3 bases, with 11 bases between them. The CDR3, as DNA: TGTGCCAGCAGTCCTACAGTGGACTATGGCTACACCTTC. Its translation is CASSPTVDYGYTF.

V is TRBV2 and J is TRBJ1-6; D is ambiguous. V was cut by 3 bases and J by 9 bases, with 12 bases left in between. CDR3 length equals 14 residues. From germline, CDR1 is SNHLY and CDR2 FYNNEI. Here the CDR3 reads CASSDSRRGSPLHF. For the CDR3, the DNA is TGTGCCAGCAGTGACTCGCGTCGCGGTTCACCCCTCCACTTT. Supplemented by reference TRBV2 and TRBJ1-6, the full variable domain reads EPEVTQTPSHQVTQMGQEVILRCVPISNHLYFYWYRQILGQKVEFLVSFYNNEISEKSEIFDDQFSVERPDGSNFTLKIRSTKLEDSAMYFCASSDSRRGSPLHFGNGTRLTVT.

This sequence joins TRBV5-1 and TRBJ1-1; D is uncertain. The ends were cut back, 4 bases at V and 1 base at J, with 11 bases in the middle. This CDR3 region has 14 residues. Germline V gene lookup returns CDR1 SGHRS and CDR2 YFSETQ. This CDR3 is CASSEYSGNTEAFF. DNA for the CDR3: TGCGCCAGCAGCGAGTACAGTGGGAACACTGAAGCTTTCTTT. Full variable domain (remainder filled in from reference TRBV5-1 and TRBJ1-1): KAGVTQTPRYLIKTRGQQVTLSCSPISGHRSVSWYQQTPGQGLQFLFEYFSETQRNKGNFPGRFSGRQFSNSRSEMNVSTLELGDSALYLCASSEYSGNTEAFFGQGTRLTVV.

The chain has TRBV27 and TRBJ2-1; 7 bases are a match to TRBD2. Trimming took 7 bases from V and 8 from J; bases not matched to a gene: 17. The CDR3 sequence is 16 residues long. In germline, CDR1 is MNHEY, CDR2 SMNVEV (reference sequence). CDR3 nucleotides: TGTGCCAGCACCCTCCGGGCGGGGGAAACTTGGGATGAGCAGTTCTTC. Amino acid sequence: CASTLRAGETWDEQFF.